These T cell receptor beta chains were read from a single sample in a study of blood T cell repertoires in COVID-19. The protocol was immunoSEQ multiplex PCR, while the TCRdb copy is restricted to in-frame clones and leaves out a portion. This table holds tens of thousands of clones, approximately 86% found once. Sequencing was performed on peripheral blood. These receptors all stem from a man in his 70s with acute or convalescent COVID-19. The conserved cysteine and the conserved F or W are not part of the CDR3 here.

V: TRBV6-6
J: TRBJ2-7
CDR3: ASSSRTGRYEQY

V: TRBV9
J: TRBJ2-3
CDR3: ASSPLGGRTDTQY

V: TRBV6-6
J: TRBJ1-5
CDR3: ASSADRRSQPQH

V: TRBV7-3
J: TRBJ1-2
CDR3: ASSLTPAPGSHGYT

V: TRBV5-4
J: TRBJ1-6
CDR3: ASSLRDSNSPLH

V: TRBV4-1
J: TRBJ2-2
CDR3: ASSHGGGANTGELF

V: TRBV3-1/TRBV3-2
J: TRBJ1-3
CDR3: ASSQETGGDPGNTIY

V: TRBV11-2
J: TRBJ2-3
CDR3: ASSPRGLAGGTSTDTQY

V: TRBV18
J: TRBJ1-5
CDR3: ASSPSGSFQPQH

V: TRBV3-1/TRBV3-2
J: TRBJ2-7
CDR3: ASSQGLGVEQY

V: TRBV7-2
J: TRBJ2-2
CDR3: ASTPPGQGASGRPGELF

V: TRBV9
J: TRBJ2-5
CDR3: ASSVGASGQETQY

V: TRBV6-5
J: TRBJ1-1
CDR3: ASSYEGRGLTEAF

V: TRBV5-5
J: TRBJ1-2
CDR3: ASSPTGGGYGYT

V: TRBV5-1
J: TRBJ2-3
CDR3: ASSLVTGGVTDTQY

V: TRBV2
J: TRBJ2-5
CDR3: ASSEEAGEETQY

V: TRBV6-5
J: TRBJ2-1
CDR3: ASSPSTVYNEQF

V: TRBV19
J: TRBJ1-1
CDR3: ASSFRGGDTEAF

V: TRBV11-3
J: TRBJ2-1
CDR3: ASSRDSGSSYNEQF

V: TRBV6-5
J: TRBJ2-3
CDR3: ASRNMGLRTDTQY

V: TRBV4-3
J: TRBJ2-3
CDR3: ASSQGLEAQY

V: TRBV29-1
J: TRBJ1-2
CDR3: SVKTPLGEGGNSANYGYT

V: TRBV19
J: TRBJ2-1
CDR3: ATGVSSYNEQF

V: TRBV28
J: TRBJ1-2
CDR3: ASTPPGLNYGYT

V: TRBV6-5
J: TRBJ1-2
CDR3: ASKIDSAANYGYT

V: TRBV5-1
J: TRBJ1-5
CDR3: ASSLGGVLGEPQH

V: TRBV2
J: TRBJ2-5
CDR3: ASRGDGAGPETQY

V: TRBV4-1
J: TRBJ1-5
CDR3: ASSQEFFGSNQPQH

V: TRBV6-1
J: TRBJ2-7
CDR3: ASSEAGRGSHEQY

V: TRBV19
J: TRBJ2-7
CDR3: ASSNRGSYEQY

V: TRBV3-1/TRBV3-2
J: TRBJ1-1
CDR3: ASSLETGGTEAF

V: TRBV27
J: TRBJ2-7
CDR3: ASAGLESYEQY

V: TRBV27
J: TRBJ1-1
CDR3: ASSSAGNTEAF

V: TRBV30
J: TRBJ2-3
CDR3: AWGAGYRDIYTDTQY

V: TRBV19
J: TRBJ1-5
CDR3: ASSTLGGSNQPQH

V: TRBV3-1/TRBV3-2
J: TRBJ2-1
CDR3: ASSQSGGGGQF

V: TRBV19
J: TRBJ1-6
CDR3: ASSSGTPYNSPLH

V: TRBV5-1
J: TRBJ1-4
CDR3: ASSDGQGKGEKLF

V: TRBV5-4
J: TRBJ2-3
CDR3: ASSLKTGGRDTQY

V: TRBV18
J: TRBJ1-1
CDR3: ASPRDRPNTEAF

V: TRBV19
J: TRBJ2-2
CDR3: ASSIEGVTGELF

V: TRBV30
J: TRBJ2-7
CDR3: ACNKRDSTYEQY

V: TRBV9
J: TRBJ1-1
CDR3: ASSDLGGGTEAF

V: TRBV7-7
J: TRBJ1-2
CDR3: ASSLSGTGRKVGYT

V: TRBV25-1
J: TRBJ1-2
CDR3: ASTLGDYGYT

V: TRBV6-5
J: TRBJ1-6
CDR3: ASRNDFRDNSPLH

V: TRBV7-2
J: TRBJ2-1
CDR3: ASSSQRGGDNEQF

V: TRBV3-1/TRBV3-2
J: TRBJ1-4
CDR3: ASSPNSGGTNEKLF

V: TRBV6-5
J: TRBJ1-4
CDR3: ASRSTGGGEKLF

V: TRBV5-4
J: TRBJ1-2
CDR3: ATQPWSLGGYT

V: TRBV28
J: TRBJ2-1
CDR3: ASSFAPEGRNEQF

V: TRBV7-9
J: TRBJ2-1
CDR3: ASSLFPGLAGDEQF

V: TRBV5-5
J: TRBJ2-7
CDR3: ASSLGEYEQY

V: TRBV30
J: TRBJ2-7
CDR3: AWSDGGITYEQY

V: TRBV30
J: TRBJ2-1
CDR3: AWMRAPYNEQF

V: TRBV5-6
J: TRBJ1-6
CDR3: ASSPGRAVGPDSPLH